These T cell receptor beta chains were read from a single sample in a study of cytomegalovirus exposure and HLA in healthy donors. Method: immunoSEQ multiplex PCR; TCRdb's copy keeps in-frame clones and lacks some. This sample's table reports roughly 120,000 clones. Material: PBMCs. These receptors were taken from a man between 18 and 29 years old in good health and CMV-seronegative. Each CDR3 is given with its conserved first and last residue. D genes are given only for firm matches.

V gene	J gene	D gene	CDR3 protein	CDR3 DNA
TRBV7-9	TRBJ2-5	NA	CASSLIMETQYF	TGTGCCAGCAGCTTAATAATGGAGACCCAGTACTTC
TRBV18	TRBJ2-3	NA	CASSPVLTDTQYF	TGTGCCAGCTCACCAGTACTTACAGATACGCAGTATTTT
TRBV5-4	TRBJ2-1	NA	CASSPVSVLGAGTANEQFF	TGTGCCAGCAGCCCCGTATCGGTCTTAGGGGCCGGAACGGCTAATGAGCAGTTCTTC
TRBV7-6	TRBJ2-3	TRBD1	CASSPRTGGLDTQYF	TGTGCCAGCAGCCCACGGACAGGGGGCCTCGATACGCAGTATTTT
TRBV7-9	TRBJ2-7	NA	CASSLSNYEQYF	TGTGCCAGCAGCTTATCCAACTACGAGCAGTACTTC
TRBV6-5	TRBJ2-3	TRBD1	CASSSYRGPTDTQYF	TGTGCCAGCAGTTCCTACAGGGGGCCGACAGATACGCAGTATTTT
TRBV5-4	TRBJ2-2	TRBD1	CASGAGGLGELFF	TGTGCCAGCGGCGCAGGGGGCCTCGGGGAGCTGTTTTTT
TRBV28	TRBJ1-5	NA	CASSLDNRTYRNQPQHF	TGTGCCAGCAGTTTAGATAACAGGACCTACCGCAATCAGCCCCAGCATTTT
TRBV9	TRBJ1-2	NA	CASSLSKAQNYGYTF	TGTGCCAGCAGCCTCTCAAAGGCACAGAACTATGGCTACACCTTC
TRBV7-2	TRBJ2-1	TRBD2	CASSLDASGGSNEQFF	TGTGCCAGCAGCTTAGATGCCAGCGGGGGGTCCAATGAGCAGTTCTTC
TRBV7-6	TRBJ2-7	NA	CASSLGRDGLDEQYF	TGTGCCAGCAGCTTAGGGCGGGATGGGCTGGATGAGCAGTACTTC
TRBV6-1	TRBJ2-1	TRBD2	CASSEKVTSGLGGLREQFF	TGTGCCAGCAGTGAAAAGGTTACTAGCGGGCTCGGAGGGCTGCGAGAGCAGTTCTTC
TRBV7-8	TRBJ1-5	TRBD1	CASSQGQGYSGNQPQHF	TGTGCCAGCAGCCAGGGACAGGGCTATAGCGGGAATCAGCCCCAGCATTTT
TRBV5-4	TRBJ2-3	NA	CASSPRGAGSTDTQYF	TGTGCCAGCAGCCCCAGAGGGGCGGGGAGCACAGATACGCAGTATTTT
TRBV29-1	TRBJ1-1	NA	CSLTAGLNTEAFF	TGCAGCCTCACGGCGGGTTTGAACACTGAAGCTTTCTTT
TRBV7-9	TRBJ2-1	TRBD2	CASRSGTSRNNEQFF	TGTGCCAGCAGATCCGGGACTAGCAGAAACAATGAGCAGTTCTTC
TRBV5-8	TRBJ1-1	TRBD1	CASSLTGMVTEAFF	TGTGCCAGCAGCCTGACAGGGATGGTCACTGAAGCTTTCTTT
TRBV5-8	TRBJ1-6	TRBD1	CASSWGDRFNSPLHF	TGTGCCAGCAGCTGGGGGGACAGATTTAATTCACCCCTCCACTTT
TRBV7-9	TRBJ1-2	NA	CASSSGVGYTF	TGTGCCAGCAGCTCAGGGGTTGGCTACACCTTC
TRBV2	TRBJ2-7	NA	CASSEESTSYEQYF	TGTGCCAGCAGTGAAGAGAGCACCTCCTACGAGCAGTACTTC
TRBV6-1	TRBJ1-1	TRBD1	CASRGTGGAEAFF	TGTGCCAGCAGGGGGACAGGAGGCGCTGAAGCTTTCTTT
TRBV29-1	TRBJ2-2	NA	CSVGDSGDTGELFF	TGCAGCGTTGGAGATAGCGGAGACACCGGGGAGCTGTTTTTT
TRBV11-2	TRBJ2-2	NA	CASSLVGAGELFF	TGTGCCAGCAGCTTAGTCGGGGCCGGGGAGCTGTTTTTT
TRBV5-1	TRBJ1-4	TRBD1	CASSPTGGANEKLFF	TGCGCCAGCAGCCCTACAGGGGGTGCGAATGAAAAACTGTTTTTT
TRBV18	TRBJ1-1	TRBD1	CASSQRQGAEGSEAFF	TGTGCCAGCTCACAACGACAGGGGGCGGAGGGGTCTGAAGCTTTCTTT
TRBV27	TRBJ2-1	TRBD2	CASSLWGGSSNNEQFF	TGTGCCAGCAGTTTGTGGGGCGGGAGTAGCAACAATGAGCAGTTCTTC
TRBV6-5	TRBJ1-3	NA	CASSYSGPRAGNTIYF	TGTGCCAGCAGTTACTCGGGCCCCAGGGCCGGAAACACCATATATTTT
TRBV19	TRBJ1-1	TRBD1	CASTGLGQGRTEAFF	TGTGCCAGTACCGGGCTGGGACAGGGGAGAACTGAAGCTTTCTTT
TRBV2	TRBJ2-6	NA	CASTGNRAGPGANVLTF	TGTGCCAGCACAGGGAACAGGGCAGGCCCAGGGGCCAACGTCCTGACTTTC
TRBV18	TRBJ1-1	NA	CASTIQDTEAFF	TGTGCCAGCACGATACAGGACACTGAAGCTTTCTTT
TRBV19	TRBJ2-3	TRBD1	CASGTGSTDTQYF	TGTGCCAGCGGGACAGGGTCGACAGATACGCAGTATTTT
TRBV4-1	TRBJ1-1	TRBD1	CASSLTGGTEAFF	TGCGCCAGCAGCTTAACAGGGGGGACTGAAGCTTTCTTT
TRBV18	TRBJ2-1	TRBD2	CASSPRAGENEQFF	TGTGCCAGCTCACCCCGAGCGGGAGAGAATGAGCAGTTCTTC
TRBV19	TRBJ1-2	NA	CASSILQGFNYGYTF	TGTGCCAGTAGTATACTACAGGGTTTTAACTATGGCTACACCTTC
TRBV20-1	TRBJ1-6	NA	CSASGRESLHF	TGCAGTGCTTCCGGGAGAGAGTCCCTCCACTTT
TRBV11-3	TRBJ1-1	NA	CASSLGRRTEAFF	TGTGCCAGCAGCTTAGGGAGGCGGACTGAAGCTTTCTTT
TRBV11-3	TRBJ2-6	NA	CASSLGTPSSGANVLTF	TGTGCCAGCAGCTTAGGGACACCGAGCTCTGGGGCCAACGTCCTGACTTTC
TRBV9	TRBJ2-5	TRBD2	CASTAGVSGETQYF	TGTGCCAGCACGGCGGGAGTATCGGGTGAGACCCAGTACTTC
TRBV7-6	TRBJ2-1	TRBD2	CASSLVEIAGLPSYNEQFF	TGTGCCAGCAGCCTAGTTGAGATAGCGGGACTGCCCTCCTACAATGAGCAGTTCTTC
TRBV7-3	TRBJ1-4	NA	CASSRGGGNNEKLFF	TGTGCCAGCAGCCGAGGGGGGGGGAATAATGAAAAACTGTTTTTT
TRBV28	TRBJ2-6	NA	CASRGTSFPGANVLTF	TGTGCCAGCAGGGGCACTAGCTTCCCTGGGGCCAACGTCCTGACTTTC
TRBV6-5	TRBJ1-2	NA	CASSEDSYGYTF	TGTGCCAGCAGTGAAGACAGCTATGGCTACACCTTC
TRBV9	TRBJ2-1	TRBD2	CASSEPLQGGGPQEQFF	TGTGCCAGCAGCGAGCCCCTCCAGGGCGGGGGGCCCCAAGAGCAGTTCTTC
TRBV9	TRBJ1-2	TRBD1	CASSVGQGNNYGYTF	TGTGCCAGCAGCGTAGGACAGGGTAATAACTATGGCTACACCTTC
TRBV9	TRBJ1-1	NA	CASSSRVNTEAFF	TGTGCCAGCAGCTCCCGGGTGAACACTGAAGCTTTCTTT
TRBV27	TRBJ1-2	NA	CASSLLRGDGYTF	TGTGCCAGCAGTTTACTCCGGGGGGACGGCTACACCTTC
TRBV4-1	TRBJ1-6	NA	CASTVGLLGNSPLHF	TGCGCCAGCACCGTGGGGCTCCTAGGTAATTCACCCCTCCACTTT
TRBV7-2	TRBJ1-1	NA	CASSPLAKSEAFF	TGTGCCAGCAGCCCCCTTGCTAAATCCGAAGCTTTCTTT
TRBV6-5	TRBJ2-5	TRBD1	CASSSAGGRETQYF	TGTGCCAGCAGTTCAGCAGGGGGTAGGGAGACCCAGTACTTC
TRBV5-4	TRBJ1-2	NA	CASSLDRVSYGYTF	TGTGCCAGCAGCTTGGACAGGGTGAGCTATGGCTACACCTTC
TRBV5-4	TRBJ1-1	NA	CASSFSAGPSNTEAFF	TGTGCCAGCAGCTTCTCCGCAGGGCCTTCGAACACTGAAGCTTTCTTT
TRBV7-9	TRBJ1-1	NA	CASSPLEPMNTEAFF	TGTGCCAGCAGCCCCCTTGAGCCCATGAACACTGAAGCTTTCTTT
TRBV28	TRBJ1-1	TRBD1	CASSSPGGADTEAFF	TGTGCCAGCAGTTCTCCAGGGGGCGCGGACACTGAAGCTTTCTTT
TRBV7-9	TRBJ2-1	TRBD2	CASRGGLAGGISSYNEQFF	TGTGCCAGCAGGGGGGGGCTAGCGGGAGGGATCAGCTCCTACAATGAGCAGTTCTTC
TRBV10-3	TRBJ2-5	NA	CAISEPSGTQYF	TGTGCCATCAGTGAGCCCTCGGGGACCCAGTACTTC
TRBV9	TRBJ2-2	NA	CASSVEGRGELFF	TGTGCCAGCAGCGTAGAGGGGCGGGGGGAGCTGTTTTTT
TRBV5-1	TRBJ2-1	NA	CASSFSRDSRNNEQFF	TGCGCCAGCAGCTTTAGCCGGGACTCTAGGAATAATGAGCAGTTCTTC
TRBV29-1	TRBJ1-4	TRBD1	CSVTGQFNEKLFF	TGCAGCGTCACGGGACAGTTTAATGAAAAACTGTTTTTT
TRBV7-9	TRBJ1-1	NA	CASSPPGVNTEAFF	TGTGCCAGCAGCCCCCCAGGGGTGAACACTGAAGCTTTCTTT